The clone carrying this TCR beta chain was detected only once. Its specificity is not known. The sample is drawn from a study of CD4 T cells in relation to SARS-CoV-2 and coronaviruses. Study context: TCR beta CDR3s were sequenced after roughly 10-day antigen culture of PBMCs. Shared crossreactive spike epitopes were mapped to their HLA restriction.

The unexposed donors gave CD4+ T cells in about 2010-2019, prior to COVID-19. The cells were cultured for 10 days before CD4+ T cells were isolated. Repertoires were generated with immunoSEQ multiplex PCR, while TCRdb's copy carries only in-frame clones and drops some. The repertoire holds fewer than 25,000 clones, roughly four fifths seen once, with more than 14% in the top ten. Germline lookup yields CDR1 MNHNS and CDR2 SASEGT. The CDR3 has 13 residues. Trimming took off 0 bases at V and 3 bases at J, with 3 bases between the two ends. The receptor was derived from a human donor in good health. Sequencing was performed on CD4+ T cells from PBMCs, cultured in vitro. The rearrangement joins TRBV6-1 to TRBJ2-1, with D uncertain. CDR3: CASSEADYNEQFF. The DNA of the CDR3 is TGTGCCAGCAGTGAAGCGGACTACAATGAGCAGTTCTTC.